This is a list of T cell receptor beta chains from one sample in a study of CD8 T cell repertoires and HIV-1 epitope variants. The protocol was immunoSEQ multiplex PCR, while the TCRdb copy is restricted to in-frame clones and leaves out a portion. The sample has over 4,000 clones, 55% to 80% seen once. Antigens of these TCRs are unknown. The sample comprised cultured CD8+ T cells derived from PBMCs. The receptors here all came from a male donor with HIV. Each CDR3 is given with its conserved first and last residue. The D gene is left open where the match is weak. The listing skips clone size in some rows; elsewhere it reads once, few, many or a size class.

D | J | size | V | DNA | CDR3
- | TRBJ2-7 | - | TRBV5-8 | TGTGCCAGCAGCGATCGACAGGGACTGGTGTACGAGCAGTACTTC | CASSDRQGLVYEQYF
- | TRBJ2-7 | once | TRBV7-9 | TGTGCCAGCAGCTTAAGGGGGGGGCCTGACGAGCAGTACTTC | CASSLRGGPDEQYF
TRBD1 | TRBJ2-1 | - | TRBV15 | TGTGCCACCAGCACCCCAAGGACAGGGGACAATGAGCAGTTCTTC | CATSTPRTGDNEQFF
- | TRBJ2-4 | - | TRBV2 | TGTGCCAGCAGTGATGGATTTGGCCCCCGGATGGACATTCAGTACTTC | CASSDGFGPRMDIQYF
- | TRBJ1-2 | few | TRBV2 | TGTGCCAGCAGGGTACTGACAGGAGACAACTATGGCTACACCTTC | CASRVLTGDNYGYTF
- | TRBJ2-7 | few | TRBV5-1 | TGCGCCAGCAGCTTGGCCTGGGAGGGGGCAAGCGAGCAGTACTTC | CASSLAWEGASEQYF
TRBD1 | TRBJ1-1 | - | TRBV13 | TGTGCCAGCAGCCTTGGAGGGGGACAGGGGAACACTGAAGCTTTCTTT | CASSLGGGQGNTEAFF
TRBD2 | TRBJ2-2 | - | TRBV6-1 | TGTGCCACCTCTAGCGGGGTGAACACCGGGGAGCTGTTTTTT | CATSSGVNTGELFF
- | TRBJ2-5 | - | TRBV7-2 | TGTGCCAGCAGCCCAGAGGCGGAGACCCAGTACTTC | CASSPEAETQYF
- | TRBJ2-2 | - | TRBV7-9 | TGTGCCAGCAGCTTAGGAAACACCGGGGAGCTGTTTTTT | CASSLGNTGELFF
- | TRBJ1-5 | - | TRBV5-8 | TGTGCCAGCGGGGGGTACAATCAGCCCCAGCATTTT | CASGGYNQPQHF
- | TRBJ1-6 | - | TRBV7-8 | TGTGCCAGCAGCTTAGACGGGGGCGACTATAATTCACCCCTCCACTTT | CASSLDGGDYNSPLHF
TRBD2 | TRBJ2-3 | - | TRBV6-1 | TGTGCCAGCCCGAGCGGGGAGGCCTACACAGATACGCAGTATTTT | CASPSGEAYTDTQYF
- | TRBJ2-1 | - | TRBV19 | TGTGCCAGTAGTATGGGAATGCTAGCCAATGAGCAGTTCTTC | CASSMGMLANEQFF
TRBD2 | TRBJ2-1 | few | TRBV19 | TGTGCCAGTAGTATAGAGGGCGGGAGGTCCTACAATGAGCAGTTCTTC | CASSIEGGRSYNEQFF
- | TRBJ1-3 | - | TRBV7-6 | TGTGCCAGCAGCTTAGAGGGTCAATCTGGAAACACCATATATTTT | CASSLEGQSGNTIYF
- | TRBJ1-6 | - | TRBV5-6 | TGTGCCAGCAGCTTCCTCCAGGGCGTGAATTCACCCCTCCACTTT | CASSFLQGVNSPLHF
- | TRBJ1-2 | - | TRBV27 | TGTGCCAGCAGTTTCTCACAGGAAAATGGCTACACCTTC | CASSFSQENGYTF
- | TRBJ1-1 | few | TRBV4-1 | TGCGCCAGCAGCCAAGATGTTGGGCAGGGGAACACTGAAGCTTTCTTT | CASSQDVGQGNTEAFF
- | TRBJ2-1 | - | TRBV5-6 | TGTGCCAGCAGTTTGGGTCGGGTCACCTACAATGAGCAGTTCTTC | CASSLGRVTYNEQFF
TRBD1 | TRBJ1-1 | - | TRBV11-1 | TGTGCCAGCAGCGACAGGGACAGCCTGAACACTGAAGCTTTCTTT | CASSDRDSLNTEAFF
- | TRBJ2-7 | - | TRBV20-1 | TGCAGTGCCAGACTCAACGAGCAGTACTTC | CSARLNEQYF
TRBD1 | TRBJ1-2 | - | TRBV4-1 | TGTGCCAGCAGCCTAGGGGACAGCGGGAGGGGTGGCTACACCTTC | CASSLGDSGRGGYTF
TRBD2 | TRBJ2-1 | - | TRBV7-6 | TGTGCCAGCAGCTCGGGACTAGCCGATGAGCAGTTCTTC | CASSSGLADEQFF
TRBD1 | TRBJ2-7 | - | TRBV7-6 | TGTGCCAGCAGCTTTGGACAGGGGATCTACGAGCAGTACTTC | CASSFGQGIYEQYF
TRBD2 | TRBJ2-2 | - | TRBV7-3 | TGTGCCAGCAGCTTAAAGGGGCTAGCGGGGGGATTCACCGGGGAGCTGTTTTTT | CASSLKGLAGGFTGELFF
TRBD1 | TRBJ2-1 | - | TRBV28 | TGTGCCAGCACCAAGGGGACAGACGATTACAATGAGCAGTTCTTC | CASTKGTDDYNEQFF
- | TRBJ2-7 | few | TRBV6-1 | TGTGCCAGCAGTGACATTCTCTCCTACGAGCAGTACTTC | CASSDILSYEQYF
TRBD1 | TRBJ2-2 | - | TRBV5-6 | TGTGCCAGCAGCTTTGGGACAGGGGATATCACCGGGGAGCTGTTTTTT | CASSFGTGDITGELFF